This T cell receptor beta chain originates from a study of T-cell memory formation after mild COVID-19. Points from the study as a whole: Contracting CD8+ clones were enriched in EMRA, CD4+ mainly in CM and EM. The study detected some responding clones in pre-infection memory, suggesting cross-reactive memory joined.

From germline, CDR1 is SGHNT and CDR2 YYREEE (reference sequence). The CDR3 is 13 residues long. The ends were cut back, 1 base at V and 6 bases at J, with 10 bases in the middle. 5'RACE with constant-segment primers built TCRalpha and TCRbeta cDNA libraries with UMIs. TCRdb re-called the 5' RACE reads through MiXCR, storing one row per CDR3 protein. The table has 350,000 to 500,000 distinct CDR3 sequences, about a sixth seen once; the top ten hold about 22%. There are a few counts of this clonotype. Its antigen is as yet unknown. The sequenced sample consisted of PBMCs or a T cell subset sorted from them (not recorded which). The clonotype comes from a man younger than 30 who had mild COVID-19 (a few samples of this study predate the infection). Cell type and time point are not known. The chain uses TRBV5-4 and TRBJ1-2, with D perhaps TRBD1 (5 bases). The CDR3 nucleotides read TGTGCCAGCAGCTTGAACAGGAATGATGGCTACACCTTC. Protein product: CASSLNRNDGYTF.